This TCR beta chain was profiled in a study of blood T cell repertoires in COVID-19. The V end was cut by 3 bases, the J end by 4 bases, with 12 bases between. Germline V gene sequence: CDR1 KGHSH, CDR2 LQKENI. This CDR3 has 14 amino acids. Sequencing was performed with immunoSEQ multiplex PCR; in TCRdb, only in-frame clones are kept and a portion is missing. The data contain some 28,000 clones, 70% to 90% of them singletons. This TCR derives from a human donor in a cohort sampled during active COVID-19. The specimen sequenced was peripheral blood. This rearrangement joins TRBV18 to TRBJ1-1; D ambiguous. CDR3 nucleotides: TGTGCCAGCTCACCGACGCCAGGAGGCACTGAAGCTTTCTTT. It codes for CASSPTPGGTEAFF.